One sample yielded the 7 T cell receptor beta chains listed below, sequenced in a study of T cells in Graves' hyperthyroidism and ophthalmopathy. The investigators amplified TCR beta CDR3 regions from RNA transcripts. TCR CDR3 regions were first amplified by RT-PCR with HTBI primers. TCRdb re-called the multiplex PCR reads through MiXCR, storing one row per CDR3 protein. This table holds 300,000 to 450,000 distinct CDR3 sequences, just under 25% found once. Source material: blood. These receptors all come from a man aged 50 or older with Graves' hyperthyroidism.

Many counts were recorded for this clonotype. The chain carries TRBV28 and TRBJ2-7; unclear D gene. CDR1 and CDR2 (germline): MDHEN, SYDVKM. CDR3 length: 14 residues. V was pared by 4 bases and J by 0 bases, with 10 bases between. CDR3 sequence (DNA): TGTGCCAGCAGTTCCCCCGGCAACTCCTACGAGCAGTACTTC. This translates into CASSSPGNSYEQYF.

This clonotype turned up a few times. The chain joins TRBV6-1 to TRBJ1-2; TRBD1 matches at 11 bases. The V segment lost 5 bases and the J segment 7 bases; nucleotides outside the gene matches: 9. This CDR3 region has 15 residues. Germline V gene lookup returns CDR1 MNHNS and CDR2 SASEGT. The chain's CDR3 is CASSFGQGARVGYTF. In DNA form, the CDR3 reads TGTGCCAGCAGTTTTGGACAGGGGGCGCGGGTTGGCTACACCTTC.

V usage is TRBV6-1 and J usage is TRBJ1-5; TRBD1 matches at 9 bases. Per germline, CDR1 MNHNS and CDR2 SASEGT. CDR3 size: 14 residues. Unmatched junction bases numbered 5, after V lost 6 bases and J lost 5 bases. The CDR3 DNA reads TGTGCCAGCAGAGACACAGGGGGCGATCAGCCCCAGCATTTT. This encodes CASRDTGGDQPQHF.

This clonotype was seen many times. The chain uses TRBV6-1 and TRBJ2-3, with TRBD1 matching over 7 bases. The V segment lost 4 bases and the J segment 2 bases; nucleotides outside the gene matches: 6. Germline loops: CDR1 MNHNS, CDR2 SASEGT. The CDR3 sequence is 15 residues long. The CDR3 DNA follows: TGTGCCAGCAGTGCCCGGGACAGACACACAGATACGCAGTATTTT. Translating it yields CASSARDRHTDTQYF.

The rearrangement joins TRBV13 to TRBJ2-1; 13 bases line up with TRBD2. J lost 0 bases, V lost 3 bases, and 11 bases had no gene match. This CDR3 is 20 amino acids long. CDR1 is PRHDT, CDR2 FYEKMQ, per germline (reference sequence). In nucleotides, the CDR3 is TGTGCCAGCAGCTTCTACCGGACTAGCGGGAGCCTATACTCCTACAATGAGCAGTTCTTC. This gives the protein CASSFYRTSGSLYSYNEQFF.

The J gene is TRBJ2-7, the V gene TRBV6-5; TRBD2 agrees at 9 bases. V gave up 4 bases and J gave up 9 bases; unmatched junction bases: 10. The germline gives CDR1 MNHEY, CDR2 SVGAGI. The CDR3 length is 14 residues. The CDR3 bases are TGTGCCAGCAGTTGGCCTAGCGGGGTGAACGGGCAGTACTTC. It codes for CASSWPSGVNGQYF.

The chain links TRBV5-1 to TRBJ2-1; the D gene is possibly TRBD1 (5 bases). This CDR3 has 15 residues. The germline V gene encodes CDR1 SGHRS and CDR2 YFSETQ. Between the trimmed V and J ends, which lost 7 bases and 5 bases, there was a span of 19 bases. The CDR3 is CASRTTGDFNNEQFF. The CDR3 region has the DNA TGCGCCAGCCGTACAACAGGAGACTTTAACAATGAGCAGTTCTTC.